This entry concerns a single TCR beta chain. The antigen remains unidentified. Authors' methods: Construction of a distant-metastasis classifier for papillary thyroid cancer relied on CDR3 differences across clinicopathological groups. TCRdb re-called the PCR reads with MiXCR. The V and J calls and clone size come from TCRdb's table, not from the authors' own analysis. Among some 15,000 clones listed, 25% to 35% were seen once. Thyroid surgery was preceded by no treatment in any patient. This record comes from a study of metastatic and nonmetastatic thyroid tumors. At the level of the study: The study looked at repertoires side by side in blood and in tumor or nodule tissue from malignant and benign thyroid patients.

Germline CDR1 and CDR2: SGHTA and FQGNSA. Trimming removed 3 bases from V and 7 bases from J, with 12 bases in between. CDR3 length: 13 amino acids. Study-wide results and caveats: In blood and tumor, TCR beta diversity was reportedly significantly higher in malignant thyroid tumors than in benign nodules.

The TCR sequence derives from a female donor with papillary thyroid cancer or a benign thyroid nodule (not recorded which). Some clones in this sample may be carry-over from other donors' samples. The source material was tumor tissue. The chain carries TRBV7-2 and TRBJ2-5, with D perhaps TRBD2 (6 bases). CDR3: CASSFGWRGTQYF. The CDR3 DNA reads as TGTGCCAGCAGCTTTGGGTGGCGGGGGACCCAGTACTTC.